The TCR beta chain described here comes from a study of cytomegalovirus exposure and HLA in healthy donors. This clone was counted between two and nine times. Vbeta (60) and Jbeta (13) primers were used in the PCR. Repertoires were generated with immunoSEQ multiplex PCR, while TCRdb's copy carries only in-frame clones and drops some. In the table there are more than 80,000 clones, less than 85% of which are singletons. Germline V gene lookup returns CDR1 SNHLY and CDR2 FYNNEI. The CDR3 totals 18 residues. Trimming removed 0 bases from V and 4 bases from J; junction bases left unmatched: 9. This receptor was taken from a man in his 60s in good health and CMV-seronegative. The rearrangement links TRBV2 to TRBJ2-2; 9 bases are shared with TRBD2. Input material: PBMCs. CDR3 residues: CASSEAGASGELTGELFF. Written as DNA, the CDR3 is TGTGCCAGCAGTGAAGCTGGGGCTAGCGGGGAGCTCACCGGGGAGCTGTTTTTT.